One sample yielded the 7 T cell receptor beta chains listed below, sequenced in a study of beta chain features in type 1 diabetes. Investigators reverse transcribed all isolated RNA, so they sequenced expressed TCRB transcripts. Sequencing was performed with immunoSEQ multiplex PCR; in TCRdb, only in-frame clones are kept and a portion is missing. The sample consists of about 700,000 clones, 13% of them appearing once. Their recognized antigens are unknown. Study results and caveats: Significant though moderate, a shortening of TCRB CDR3s appeared in all four CD4+ subsets of Type 1 diabetes patients.

Sequencing was done on a sample of naive CD4+ T cells from blood. The origin of the receptors is a man in his late teens or twenties with type 1 diabetes.

This clone was counted only a few times. This chain joins TRBV7-6 and TRBJ2-2; D unclear. V gave up 5 bases and J gave up 4 bases, with 5 bases separating them. CDR3 length: 12 residues. From germline, CDR1 is SGHVS and CDR2 FNYEAQ. The CDR3 reads CASSPVTGELFF. As DNA, the CDR3 is TGTGCCAGCAGCCCCGTCACCGGGGAGCTGTTTTTT.

This clone showed up just a few times. This chain connects TRBV9 to TRBJ1-3; D perhaps matches TRBD1 (5 bases). Trimming cost V 3 bases and J 0 bases, with 13 bases left between them. This CDR3 has 16 residues. In germline, CDR1 is SGDLS, CDR2 YYNGEE. The CDR3 region has the DNA TGTGCCAGCAGCGGCGGACACGGAAACTCTGGAAACACCATATATTTT. Encoded protein: CASSGGHGNSGNTIYF.

This clone was recorded a few times. The V gene is TRBV6-5, the J gene TRBJ2-7, with D possibly matching TRBD2 (5 bases). V was pared by 0 bases and J by 0 bases, with 12 bases between. Germline lookup yields CDR1 MNHEY and CDR2 SVGAGI. This CDR3 is built from 16 residues. This CDR3 reads CASSYSVGSGSYEQYF. CDR3 DNA: TGTGCCAGCAGTTACTCGGTAGGGAGTGGCTCCTACGAGCAGTACTTC.

The chain couples TRBV18 to TRBJ1-6; D gene unclear. The germline gives CDR1 KGHSH, CDR2 LQKENI. V gave up 0 bases and J gave up 6 bases, with 9 bases separating them. The CDR3 consists of 15 residues. The chain's CDR3 is CASSPPSLGNSPLHF. DNA of the CDR3: TGTGCCAGCTCACCACCGAGTCTGGGTAATTCACCCCTCCACTTT. The entire variable domain, with the rest obtained from reference TRBV18 and TRBJ1-6, is as follows: NAGVMQNPRHLVRRRGQEARLRCSPMKGHSHVYWYRQLPEEGLKFMVYLQKENIIDESGMPKERFSAEFPKEGPSILRIQQVVRGDSAAYFCASSPPSLGNSPLHFGNGTRLTVT.

This clone was detected a few times. The CDR3 region is CASNPPGQKETQYF. The CDR3 nucleotides are TGTGCCAGCAACCCTCCGGGACAGAAGGAGACCCAGTACTTC. This sequence joins TRBV11-3 and TRBJ2-5, with 7 positions matching TRBD1. Germline lookup yields CDR1 SGHNT and CDR2 YENEEA. Losses at the gene ends were 7 bases for V and 5 bases for J; bases not matched to a gene: 10. CDR3 length: 14 amino acids. The whole variable domain, filled in from reference TRBV11-3 and TRBJ2-5, reads EAGVVQSPRYKIIEKKQPVAFWCNPISGHNTLYWYLQNLGQGPELLIRYENEEAVDDSQLPKDRFSAERLKGVDSTLKIQPAELGDSAVYLCASNPPGQKETQYFGPGTRLLVL.

There are a few counts of this clone. V and J are TRBV30 and TRBJ2-1; 10 bases are a match to TRBD2. Germline CDR1 and CDR2: GTSNPN and SVGIG (reference sequence). The CDR3 covers 16 residues. The V and J ends lost 0 bases and 2 bases, in that order; junction bases with no gene match: 4. CDR3 sequence reads: CAWSVALAGAYNEQFF. The CDR3, as DNA: TGTGCCTGGAGTGTAGCCCTAGCGGGGGCCTACAATGAGCAGTTCTTC.

The rearrangement joins TRBV5-4 to TRBJ2-7; either TRBD1 or TRBD2 may fit D (5 bases each). V dropped 3 bases and J dropped 0 bases, with 16 bases sitting between them. This CDR3 comprises 16 residues. Germline CDR1 is SGHNT and CDR2 is YYREEE (reference sequence). CDR3 in DNA: TGTGCCAGCAGCTCTTTCGGGACGACGAACTCCTACGAGCAGTACTTC. This codes for CASSSFGTTNSYEQYF.